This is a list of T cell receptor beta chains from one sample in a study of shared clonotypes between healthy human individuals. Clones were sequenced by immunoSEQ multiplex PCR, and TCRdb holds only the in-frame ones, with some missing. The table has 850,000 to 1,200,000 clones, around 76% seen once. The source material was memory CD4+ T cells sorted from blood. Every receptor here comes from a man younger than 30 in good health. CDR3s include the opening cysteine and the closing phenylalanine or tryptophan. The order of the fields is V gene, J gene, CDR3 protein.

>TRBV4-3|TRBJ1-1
CASSQDPPMNTEAFF
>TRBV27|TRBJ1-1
CASSETGFNTEAFF
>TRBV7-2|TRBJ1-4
CASSLRPTGTLTEKLFF
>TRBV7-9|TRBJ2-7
CASSRISGRNSYEQYF
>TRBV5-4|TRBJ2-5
CASSANGREETQYF
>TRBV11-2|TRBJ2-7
CASSLRQGMENEQYF
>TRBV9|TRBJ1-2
CASSAGTSANYGYTF
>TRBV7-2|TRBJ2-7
CASSLDAGLNTYEQYF
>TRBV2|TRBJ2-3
CASRLRDTQYF
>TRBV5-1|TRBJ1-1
CASSGQGMNTEAFF
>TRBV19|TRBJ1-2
CASSGQRNYGYTF
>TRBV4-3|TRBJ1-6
CASSQQDRGDSPLHF
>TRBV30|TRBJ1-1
CAWSTGGYTEAFF
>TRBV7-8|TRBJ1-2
CASSQGGVSNGYTF
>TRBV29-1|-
CSVTGTGNYEQYF
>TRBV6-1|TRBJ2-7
CASSEEYEQYF
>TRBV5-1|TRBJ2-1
CASSLLAGGGYNEQFF
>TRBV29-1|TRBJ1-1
CTGQVNTEAFF
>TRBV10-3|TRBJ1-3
CAISESQRQGNTIYF
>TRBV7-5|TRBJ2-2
CARSPGLAGRTGELFF
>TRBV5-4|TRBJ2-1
CASSLAQGNEQFF
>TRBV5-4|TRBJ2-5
CASSLQGSGGLQETQYF
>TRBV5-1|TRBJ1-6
CASSGGDRGNSPLHF
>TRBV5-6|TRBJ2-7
CASSLGGSGAYEQYF